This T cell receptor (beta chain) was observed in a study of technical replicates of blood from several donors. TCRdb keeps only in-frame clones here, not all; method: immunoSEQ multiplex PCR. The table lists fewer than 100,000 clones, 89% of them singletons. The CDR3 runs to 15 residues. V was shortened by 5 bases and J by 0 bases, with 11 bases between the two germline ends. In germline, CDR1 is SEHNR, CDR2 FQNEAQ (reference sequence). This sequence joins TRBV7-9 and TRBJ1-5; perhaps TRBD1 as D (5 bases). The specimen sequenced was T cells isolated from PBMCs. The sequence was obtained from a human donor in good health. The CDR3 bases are TGTGCCAGCAGCGGACAAGGGGCTAGCAATCAGCCCCAGCATTTT. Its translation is CASSGQGASNQPQHF.